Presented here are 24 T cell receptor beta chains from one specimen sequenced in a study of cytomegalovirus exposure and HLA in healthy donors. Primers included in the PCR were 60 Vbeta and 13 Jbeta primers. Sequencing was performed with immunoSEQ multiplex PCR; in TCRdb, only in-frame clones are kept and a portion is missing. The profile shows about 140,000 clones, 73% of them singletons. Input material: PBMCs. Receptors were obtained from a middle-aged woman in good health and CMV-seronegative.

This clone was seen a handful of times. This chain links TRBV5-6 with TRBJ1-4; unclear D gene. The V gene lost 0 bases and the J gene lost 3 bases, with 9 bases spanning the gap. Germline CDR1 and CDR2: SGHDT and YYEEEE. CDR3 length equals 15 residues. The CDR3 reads CASSLEGRPNEKLFF. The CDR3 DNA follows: TGTGCCAGCAGCTTGGAAGGCAGGCCTAATGAAAAACTGTTTTTT.

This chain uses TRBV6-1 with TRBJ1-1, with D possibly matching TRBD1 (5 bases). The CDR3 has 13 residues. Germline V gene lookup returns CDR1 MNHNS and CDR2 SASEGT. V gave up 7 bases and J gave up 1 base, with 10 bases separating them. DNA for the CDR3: TGTGCCAGCAAACCGACAGAGAACACTGAAGCTTTCTTT. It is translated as CASKPTENTEAFF.

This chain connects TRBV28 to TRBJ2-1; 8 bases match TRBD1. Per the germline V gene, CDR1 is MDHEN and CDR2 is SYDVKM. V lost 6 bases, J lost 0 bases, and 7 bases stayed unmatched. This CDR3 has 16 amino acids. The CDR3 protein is CASREGQASSYNEQFF. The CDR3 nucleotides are TGTGCCAGCAGAGAGGGACAGGCCAGCTCCTACAATGAGCAGTTCTTC.

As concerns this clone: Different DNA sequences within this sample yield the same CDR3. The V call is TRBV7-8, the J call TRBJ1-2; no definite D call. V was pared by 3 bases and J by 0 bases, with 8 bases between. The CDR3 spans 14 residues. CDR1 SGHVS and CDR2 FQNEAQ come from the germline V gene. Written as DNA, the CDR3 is TGTGCCAGCAGCTTGAACATGGCTAACTATGGCTACACCTTC. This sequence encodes CASSLNMANYGYTF.

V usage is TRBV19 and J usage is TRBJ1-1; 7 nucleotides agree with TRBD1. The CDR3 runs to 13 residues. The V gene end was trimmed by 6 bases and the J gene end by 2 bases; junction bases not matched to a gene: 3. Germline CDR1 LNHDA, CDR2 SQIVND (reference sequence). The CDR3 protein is CASRGQRNTEAFF. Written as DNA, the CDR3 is TGTGCCAGTAGGGGACAGAGAAACACTGAAGCTTTCTTT.

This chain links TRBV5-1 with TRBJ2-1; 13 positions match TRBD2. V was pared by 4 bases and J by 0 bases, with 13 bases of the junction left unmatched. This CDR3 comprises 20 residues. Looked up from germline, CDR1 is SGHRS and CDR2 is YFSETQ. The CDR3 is CASSGTGTSGVRSSYNEQFF. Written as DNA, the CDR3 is TGCGCCAGCAGCGGGACCGGGACTAGCGGGGTCAGAAGCTCCTACAATGAGCAGTTCTTC.

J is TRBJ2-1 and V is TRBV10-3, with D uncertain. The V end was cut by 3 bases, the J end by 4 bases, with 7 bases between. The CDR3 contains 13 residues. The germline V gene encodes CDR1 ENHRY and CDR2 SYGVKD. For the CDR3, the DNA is TGTGCCATCAGTGATTCAAAATACAATGAGCAGTTCTTC. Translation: CAISDSKYNEQFF.

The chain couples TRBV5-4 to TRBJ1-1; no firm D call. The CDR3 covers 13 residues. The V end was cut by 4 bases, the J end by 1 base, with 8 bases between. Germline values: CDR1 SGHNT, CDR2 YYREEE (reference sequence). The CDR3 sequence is CASSPDWNTEAFF. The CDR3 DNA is TGTGCCAGCAGCCCGGACTGGAACACTGAAGCTTTCTTT.

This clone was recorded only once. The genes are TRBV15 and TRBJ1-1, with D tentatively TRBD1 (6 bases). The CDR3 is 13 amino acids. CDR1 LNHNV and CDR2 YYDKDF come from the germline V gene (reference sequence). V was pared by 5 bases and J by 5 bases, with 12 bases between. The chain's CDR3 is CATSLQGRTEAFF. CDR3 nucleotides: TGTGCCACCAGCTTACAGGGAAGGACTGAAGCTTTCTTT.

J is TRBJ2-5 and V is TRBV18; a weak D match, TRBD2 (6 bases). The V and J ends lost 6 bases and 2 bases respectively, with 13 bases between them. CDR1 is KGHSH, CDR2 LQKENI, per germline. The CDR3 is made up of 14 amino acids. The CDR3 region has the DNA TGTGCCAGCTCCCCAAAGGCGGGACAAGAGACCCAGTACTTC. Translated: CASSPKAGQETQYF.

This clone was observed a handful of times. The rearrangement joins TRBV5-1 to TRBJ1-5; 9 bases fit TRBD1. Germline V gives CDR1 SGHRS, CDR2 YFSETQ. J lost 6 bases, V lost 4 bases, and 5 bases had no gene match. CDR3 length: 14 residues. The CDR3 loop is CASSPGQGSQPQHF. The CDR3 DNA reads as TGCGCCAGCAGCCCAGGACAGGGGAGTCAGCCCCAGCATTTT. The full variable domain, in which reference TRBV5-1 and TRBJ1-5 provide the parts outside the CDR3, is KAGVTQTPRYLIKTRGQQVTLSCSPISGHRSVSWYQQTPGQGLQFLFEYFSETQRNKGNFPGRFSGRQFSNSRSEMNVSTLELGDSALYLCASSPGQGSQPQHFGDGTRLSIL.

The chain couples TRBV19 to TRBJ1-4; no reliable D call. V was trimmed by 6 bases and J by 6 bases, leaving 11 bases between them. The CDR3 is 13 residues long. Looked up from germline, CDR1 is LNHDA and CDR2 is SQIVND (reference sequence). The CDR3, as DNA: TGTGCCAGTAGAACACCCCTCGATGAAAAACTGTTTTTT. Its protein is CASRTPLDEKLFF.

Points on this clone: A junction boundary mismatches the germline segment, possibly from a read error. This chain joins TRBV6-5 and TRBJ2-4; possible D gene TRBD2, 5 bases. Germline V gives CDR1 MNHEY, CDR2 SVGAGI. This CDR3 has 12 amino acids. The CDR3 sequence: CASSYDGLNHNF. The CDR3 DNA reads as TGTGCCAGCAGTTACGACGGACTCAATCATAACTTC.

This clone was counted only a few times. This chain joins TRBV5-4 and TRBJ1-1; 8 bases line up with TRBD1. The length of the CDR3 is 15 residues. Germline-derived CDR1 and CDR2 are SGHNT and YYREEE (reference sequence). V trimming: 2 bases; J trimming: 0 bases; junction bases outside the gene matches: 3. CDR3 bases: TGTGCCAGCAGCTTACCAGGGGGCTTGAACACTGAAGCTTTCTTT. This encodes CASSLPGGLNTEAFF.

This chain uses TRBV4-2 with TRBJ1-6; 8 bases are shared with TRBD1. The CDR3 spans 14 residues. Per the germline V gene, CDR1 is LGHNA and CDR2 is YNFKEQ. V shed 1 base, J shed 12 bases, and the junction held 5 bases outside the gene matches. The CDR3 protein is CASSQAGQVKPLHF. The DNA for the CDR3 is TGTGCCAGCAGCCAAGCGGGACAGGTTAAACCCCTCCACTTT.

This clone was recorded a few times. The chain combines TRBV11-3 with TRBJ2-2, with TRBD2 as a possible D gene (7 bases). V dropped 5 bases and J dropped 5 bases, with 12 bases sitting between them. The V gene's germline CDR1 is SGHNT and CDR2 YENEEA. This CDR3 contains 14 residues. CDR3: CASSPGGWTGELFF. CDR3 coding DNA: TGTGCCAGCAGCCCGGGGGGCTGGACCGGGGAGCTGTTTTTT.

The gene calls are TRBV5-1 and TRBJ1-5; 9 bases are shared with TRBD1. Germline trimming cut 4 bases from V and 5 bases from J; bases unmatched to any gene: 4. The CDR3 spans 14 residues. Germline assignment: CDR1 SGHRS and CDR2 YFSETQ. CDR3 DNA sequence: TGCGCCAGCAGCCCGGGACAGGGAGATCAGCCCCAGCATTTT. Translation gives CASSPGQGDQPQHF.

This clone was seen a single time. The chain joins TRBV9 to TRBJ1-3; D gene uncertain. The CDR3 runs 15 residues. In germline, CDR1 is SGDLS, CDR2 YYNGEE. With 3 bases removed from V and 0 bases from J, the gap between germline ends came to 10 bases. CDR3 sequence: CASSATQSSGNTIYF. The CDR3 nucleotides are TGTGCCAGCAGCGCCACACAGAGCTCTGGAAACACCATATATTTT.

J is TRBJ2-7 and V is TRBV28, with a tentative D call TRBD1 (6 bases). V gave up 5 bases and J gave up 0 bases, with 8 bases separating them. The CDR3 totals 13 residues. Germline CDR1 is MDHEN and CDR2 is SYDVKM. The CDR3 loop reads CASSKTGSYEQYV. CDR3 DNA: TGTGCCAGCAGTAAGACAGGCTCCTACGAGCAGTACGTC.

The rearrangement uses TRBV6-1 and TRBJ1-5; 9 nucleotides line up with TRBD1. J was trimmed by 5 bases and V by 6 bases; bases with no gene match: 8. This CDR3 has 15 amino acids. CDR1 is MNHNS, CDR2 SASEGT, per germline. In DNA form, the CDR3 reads TGTGCCAGCAGCGGCTTTCGGGACAGGGATCAGCCCCAGCATTTT. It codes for CASSGFRDRDQPQHF.

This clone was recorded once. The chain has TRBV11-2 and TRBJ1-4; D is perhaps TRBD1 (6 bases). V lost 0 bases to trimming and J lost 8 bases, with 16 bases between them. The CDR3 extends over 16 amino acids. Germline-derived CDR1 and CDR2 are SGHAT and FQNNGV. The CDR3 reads CASSLDRAGVSEKLFF. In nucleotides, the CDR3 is TGTGCCAGCAGCTTAGATCGGGCAGGGGTCTCAGAAAAACTGTTTTTT.

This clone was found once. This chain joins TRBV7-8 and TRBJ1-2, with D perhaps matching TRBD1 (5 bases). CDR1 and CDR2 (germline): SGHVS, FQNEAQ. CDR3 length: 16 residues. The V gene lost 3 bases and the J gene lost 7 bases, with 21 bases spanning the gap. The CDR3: CASSFSGDGDYGGYTF. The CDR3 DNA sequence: TGTGCCAGCAGCTTTAGCGGGGACGGAGACTACGGTGGCTACACCTTC.

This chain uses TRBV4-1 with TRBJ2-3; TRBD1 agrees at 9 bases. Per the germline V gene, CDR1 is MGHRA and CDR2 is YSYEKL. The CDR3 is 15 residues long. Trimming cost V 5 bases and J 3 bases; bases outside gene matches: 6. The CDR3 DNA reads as TGCGCCAGCAGCAGTAGACAGGGGGGTACAGATACGCAGTATTTT. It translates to CASSSRQGGTDTQYF.

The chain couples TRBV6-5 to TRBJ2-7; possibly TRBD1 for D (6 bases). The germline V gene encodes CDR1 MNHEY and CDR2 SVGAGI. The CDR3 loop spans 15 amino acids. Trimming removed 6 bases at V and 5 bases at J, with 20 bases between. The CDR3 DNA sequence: TGTGCCAGCAGAAAGGGGGACCTTCGTTCCCACGAGCAGTACTTC. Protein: CASRKGDLRSHEQYF.